A selection of T cell receptor beta chains follows, all from one sample in a study of blood T cell repertoires in COVID-19. Libraries were prepared by immunoSEQ multiplex PCR; TCRdb keeps only in-frame clonotypes and omits some of them. The sample lists 320,000 or so clones, about 85% occurring once. The sequenced material came from PBMCs or T cells enriched from blood (not recorded which). The receptors were sampled from a woman between 25 and 40 years old who had been exposed to COVID-19. Both conserved end residues are part of each CDR3. Fields, in order: V gene, J gene, clone size, D gene, CDR3 length, CDR3 DNA, CDR3 protein. A D gene is named only where the DNA matches it firmly. Expanded clones get a size class; other rows say once, few or many, or leave the size out.

TRBV4-1	TRBJ2-1	.	.	14	TGCGCCAGCAGCCAAGCTAGCTCCTACAATGAGCAGTTCTTC	CASSQASSYNEQFF
TRBV5-1	TRBJ2-2	.	TRBD2	15	TGCGCCAGCAGCGACGGACTAGGGGTGGTGGTTGAGCTGTTTTTT	CASSDGLGVVVELFF
TRBV5-6	TRBJ1-1	.	.	13	TGTGCCAGCAGCTTGCCCCCAACAGGGAAAGCTTTCTTT	CASSLPPTGKAFF
TRBV18	TRBJ2-1	.	.	15	TGTGCCAGCTCACCAGACTCGATCCTATACAATGAGCAGTTCTTC	CASSPDSILYNEQFF
TRBV4-3	TRBJ2-6	.	.	17	TGCGCCAGCAGCCGAAAACTAGCTGGGTCTGGGGCCAACGTCCTGACTTTC	CASSRKLAGSGANVLTF
TRBV6-5	TRBJ1-5	.	.	14	TGTGCCAGCAGTTTCGGACATAACAATCAGCCCCAGCATTTT	CASSFGHNNQPQHF
TRBV7-9	TRBJ2-5	once	.	15	TGTGCCAGCAGCTCAGGGGCCCAATTTAAAGAGACCCAGTACTTC	CASSSGAQFKETQYF
TRBV5-1	TRBJ2-1	once	.	18	TGCGCCAGCAGCTTCTTTTTGGGGCAGGGCCGGTCTCGGGATGAGCAGTTCTTC	CASSFFLGQGRSRDEQFF
TRBV7-3	TRBJ2-3	.	.	15	TGTGCCAGCAGCTTACTAGGGGCTAGCACAGATACGCAGTATTTT	CASSLLGASTDTQYF
TRBV10-3	TRBJ2-1	.	TRBD1	16	TGTGCCATCAGTGATTCCGGGACAGGGGTCTACAATGAGCAGTTCTTC	CAISDSGTGVYNEQFF
TRBV11-2	TRBJ1-4	.	TRBD1	17	TGTGCCAGCAGCTCTCGGACACAGGGGCTAACTAATGAAAAACTGTTTTTT	CASSSRTQGLTNEKLFF
TRBV7-9	TRBJ1-1	few	.	14	TGTGCCAGCAGCTCCCTACGGGGGGGCACTGAAGCTTTCTTT	CASSSLRGGTEAFF
TRBV30	TRBJ1-2	once	TRBD1	15	TGTGCCTGGAGGAGAAGGGGGCAAGTCTTTGCGGGCTACACCTTC	CAWRRRGQVFAGYTF
TRBV30	TRBJ2-1	once	.	10	TGTGCCTGGAGGAACGGTGAGCAGTTCTTC	CAWRNGEQFF
TRBV24-1	TRBJ2-1	.	TRBD2	16	TGTGCCACCAGTGATTCCCCTAGCGGGGTATACAATGAGCAGTTCTTC	CATSDSPSGVYNEQFF
TRBV28	TRBJ1-4	.	.	14	TGTGCCAGCAGTTTCACAGGATCTGGAGAAAAACTGTTTTTT	CASSFTGSGEKLFF
TRBV20-1	TRBJ1-2	.	.	13	TGCAGTGCTAGTCTGTACAGGGAGTATGGCTACACCTTC	CSASLYREYGYTF
TRBV2	TRBJ2-6	.	.	16	TGTGCCACCAGTCCCGGCCGGGTCTCTGGGGCCAACGTCCTGACTTTC	CATSPGRVSGANVLTF
TRBV5-4	TRBJ1-1	.	TRBD1	16	TGTGCCAGCAGCGTACAGGGGGCGGGGGGTGACACTGAAGCTTTCTTT	CASSVQGAGGDTEAFF
TRBV19	TRBJ2-4	.	.	12	TGTGCCAGTCCCCGGGACAAAAACATTCAGTACTTC	CASPRDKNIQYF
TRBV7-3	TRBJ1-1	.	.	16	TGTGCCAGCAGCTTTACTGCGACAGTTCGGAACACTGAAGCTTTCTTT	CASSFTATVRNTEAFF
TRBV30	TRBJ1-2	.	.	13	TGTGCCTGGAGTGCTACAGGGAACTATGGCTACACCTTC	CAWSATGNYGYTF
TRBV7-2	TRBJ1-6	.	.	15	TGTGCCAGCAGCTTAGCACCGATGGGAGGTTCACCCCTCCACTTT	CASSLAPMGGSPLHF
TRBV19	TRBJ2-7	.	.	12	TGTGCCAGTATCTCTAGCAACTACGAGCAGTACTTC	CASISSNYEQYF
TRBV10-2	TRBJ1-1	.	.	12	TGCGCCAGCGGACGGGGGAACACTGAAGCTTTCTTT	CASGRGNTEAFF
TRBV7-9	TRBJ1-4	.	.	14	TGTGCCAGCAGCTTAGCGGGACATGGCGAAAAACTGTTTTTT	CASSLAGHGEKLFF
TRBV10-3	TRBJ1-2	.	TRBD1	12	TGTGCCCTCAGTACAGGGGGAGGGAGCTACACCTTC	CALSTGGGSYTF
TRBV3-1/TRBV3-2	TRBJ2-5	.	TRBD2	16	TGTGCCAGCAGCCAACTTCGAACTAGCGGGCAAGAGACCCAGTACTTC	CASSQLRTSGQETQYF
TRBV28	TRBJ1-1	once	TRBD1	16	TGTGCCAGCAGTCTACAGGGGGCTGGGACTTACGCTGAAGCTTTCTTT	CASSLQGAGTYAEAFF
TRBV5-6	TRBJ1-2	.	TRBD1	14	TGTGCCAGCAGCCTGGACAGGGGGCGGGCTGGCTACACCTTC	CASSLDRGRAGYTF
TRBV10-3	TRBJ2-5	.	TRBD1	15	TGTGCCATCAGCCACCCTGGGACAGACCAAGAGACCCAGTACTTC	CAISHPGTDQETQYF
TRBV3-1/TRBV3-2	TRBJ2-5	.	.	16	TGTGCCAGCAGCCAGGGTGGGGGGGCCGCAAGAGAGACCCAGTACTTC	CASSQGGGAARETQYF
TRBV19	TRBJ1-2	.	.	13	TGTGCCAGTAGTACCCTAGTAAACTATGGCTACACCTTC	CASSTLVNYGYTF
TRBV10-3	TRBJ1-2	.	TRBD1	14	TGTGCCATCAGCACTGTAGGGGGCAACTATGGCTACACCTTC	CAISTVGGNYGYTF
TRBV12-3/TRBV12-4	TRBJ2-1	.	.	13	TGTGCCAGCACTCCTAGCGCCTACAATGAGCAGTTCTTC	CASTPSAYNEQFF
TRBV5-6	TRBJ2-2	.	.	13	TGTGCCAGCAGCTTTAGGAGGGCCGGGGAGCTGTTTTTT	CASSFRRAGELFF
TRBV19	TRBJ1-4	.	TRBD1	14	TGTGCCAGTAGTAGGGGACAGGGGAGAGAAAAACTGTTTTTT	CASSRGQGREKLFF
TRBV6-5	TRBJ2-7	.	.	13	TGTGCCAGCACCCCAGGGACATACTACGAGCAGTACTTC	CASTPGTYYEQYF
TRBV13	TRBJ2-7	once	.	14	TGTGCCAGCAGCTTTCCCCGGGAGACCTACGAGCAGTACTTC	CASSFPRETYEQYF
TRBV6-2/TRBV6-3	TRBJ2-6	few	TRBD1	19	TGTGCCAGCAGTTACTTAACCGGGACAGGGGGCGCTGGGGCCAACGTCCTGACTTTC	CASSYLTGTGGAGANVLTF
TRBV23-1	TRBJ1-2	.	TRBD1	17	TGCGCCAGCAGTCAATCCGACAGGGGGCGTAAAAACTATGGCTACACCTTC	CASSQSDRGRKNYGYTF
TRBV5-1	TRBJ2-7	.	TRBD1	14	TGCGCCAGCAGGACAGGGAGCCTCTCCTACGAGCAGTACTTC	CASRTGSLSYEQYF
TRBV19	TRBJ1-1	once	.	14	TGTGCCAGTAGAATGACAGGTTTGAACACTGAAGCTTTCTTT	CASRMTGLNTEAFF
TRBV6-5	TRBJ1-3	.	TRBD1	15	TGTGCCAGCAGTTACTCCGCAGGGGGAGGTAACACCATATATTTT	CASSYSAGGGNTIYF
TRBV5-4	TRBJ2-4	.	TRBD1	13	TGTGCCAGCAGGATACAGGGGGCGGACATTCAGTACTTC	CASRIQGADIQYF
TRBV7-9	TRBJ2-1	.	TRBD2	17	TGTGCCAGCAGCCAAACCGGGACTAGTCTCCAGTACAATGAGCAGTTCTTC	CASSQTGTSLQYNEQFF
TRBV7-2	TRBJ2-3	.	.	14	TGTGCCAGCAGCTGGGCCCGAGGCACAGATACGCAGTATTTT	CASSWARGTDTQYF
TRBV2	TRBJ1-4	.	.	11	TGTGCCAGCAAGGGGAATGAAAAACTGTTTTTT	CASKGNEKLFF
TRBV7-9	TRBJ2-7	.	.	15	TGTGCCAGCAGCGCGAGGTGGCAGGGGTCCTACGAGCAGTACTTC	CASSARWQGSYEQYF
TRBV1	TRBJ2-3	.	.	14	TGCACCAGCAGCCAAGAAGGGGTGCGGGATACGCAGTATTTT	CTSSQEGVRDTQYF
TRBV5-1	TRBJ2-7	.	.	18	TGCGCCAGCAGCTTGGCCCCACTTAACCGGGACTCTACCTACGAGCAGTACTTC	CASSLAPLNRDSTYEQYF
TRBV3-1/TRBV3-2	TRBJ1-6	.	.	15	TGTGCCAGCAGCCAAGGGGCCAGCAAATATTCACCCCTCCACTTT	CASSQGASKYSPLHF